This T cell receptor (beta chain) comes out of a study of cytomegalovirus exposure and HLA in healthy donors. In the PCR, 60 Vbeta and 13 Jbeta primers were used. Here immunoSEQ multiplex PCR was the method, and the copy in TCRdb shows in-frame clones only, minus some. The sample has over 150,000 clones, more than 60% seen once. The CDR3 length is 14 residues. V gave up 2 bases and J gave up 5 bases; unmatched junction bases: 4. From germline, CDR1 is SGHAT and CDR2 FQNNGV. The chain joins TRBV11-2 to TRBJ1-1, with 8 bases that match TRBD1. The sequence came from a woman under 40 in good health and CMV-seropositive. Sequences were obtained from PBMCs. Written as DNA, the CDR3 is TGTGCCAGCAGCTTAATCCAGGGGGCGACTGAAGCTTTCTTT. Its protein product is CASSLIQGATEAFF.